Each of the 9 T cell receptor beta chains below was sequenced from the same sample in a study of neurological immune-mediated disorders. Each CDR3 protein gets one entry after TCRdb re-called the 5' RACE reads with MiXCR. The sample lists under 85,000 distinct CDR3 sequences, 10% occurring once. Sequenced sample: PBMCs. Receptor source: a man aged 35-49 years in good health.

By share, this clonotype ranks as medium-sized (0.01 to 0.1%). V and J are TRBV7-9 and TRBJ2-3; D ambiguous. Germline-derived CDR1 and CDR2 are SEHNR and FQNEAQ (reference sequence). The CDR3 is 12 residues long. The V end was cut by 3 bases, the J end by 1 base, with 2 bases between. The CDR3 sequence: CASSFGTDTQYF. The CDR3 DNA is TGTGCCAGCAGCTTCGGCACAGATACGCAGTATTTT.

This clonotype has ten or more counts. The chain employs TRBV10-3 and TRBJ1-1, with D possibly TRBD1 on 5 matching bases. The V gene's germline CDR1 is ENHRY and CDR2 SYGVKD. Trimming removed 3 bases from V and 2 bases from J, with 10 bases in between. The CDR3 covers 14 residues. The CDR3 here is CAISEEGANTEAFF. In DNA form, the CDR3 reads TGTGCCATCAGTGAAGAAGGGGCTAACACTGAAGCTTTCTTT.

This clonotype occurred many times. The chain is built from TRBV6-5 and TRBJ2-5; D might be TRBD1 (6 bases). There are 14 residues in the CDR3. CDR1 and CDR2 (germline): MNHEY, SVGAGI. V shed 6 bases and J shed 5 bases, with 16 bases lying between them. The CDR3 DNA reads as TGTGCCAGCAGGGCCCTGGGGGCGCGGGAGACCCAGTACTTC. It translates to CASRALGARETQYF.

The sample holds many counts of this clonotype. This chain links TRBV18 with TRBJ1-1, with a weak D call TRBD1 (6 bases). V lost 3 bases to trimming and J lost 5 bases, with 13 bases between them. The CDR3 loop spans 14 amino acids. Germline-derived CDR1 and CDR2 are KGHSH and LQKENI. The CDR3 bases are TGTGCCAGCTCACCCCCGAGGGGGGGGACTGAAGCTTTCTTT. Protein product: CASSPPRGGTEAFF.

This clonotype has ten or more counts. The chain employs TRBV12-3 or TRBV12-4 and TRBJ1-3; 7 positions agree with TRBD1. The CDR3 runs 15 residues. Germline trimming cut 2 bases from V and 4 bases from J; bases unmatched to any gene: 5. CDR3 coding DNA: TGTGCCAGCAGTTTACCGACAGGGATCGGAAACACCATATATTTT. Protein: CASSLPTGIGNTIYF.

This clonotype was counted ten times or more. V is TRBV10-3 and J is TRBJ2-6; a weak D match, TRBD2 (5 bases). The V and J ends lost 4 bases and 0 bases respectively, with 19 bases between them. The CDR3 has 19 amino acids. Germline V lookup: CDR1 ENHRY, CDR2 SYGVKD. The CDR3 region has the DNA TGTGCCATCAGTGCACTTTCCGGGGTTCTTCTCTCTGGGGCCAACGTCCTGACTTTC. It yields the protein CAISALSGVLLSGANVLTF.

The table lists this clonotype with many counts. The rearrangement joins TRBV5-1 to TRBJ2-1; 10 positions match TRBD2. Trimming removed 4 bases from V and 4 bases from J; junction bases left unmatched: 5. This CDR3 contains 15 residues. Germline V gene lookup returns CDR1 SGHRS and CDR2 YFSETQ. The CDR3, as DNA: TGCGCCAGCAGCGACAGCGGGGGGGAGTACAATGAGCAGTTCTTC. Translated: CASSDSGGEYNEQFF.

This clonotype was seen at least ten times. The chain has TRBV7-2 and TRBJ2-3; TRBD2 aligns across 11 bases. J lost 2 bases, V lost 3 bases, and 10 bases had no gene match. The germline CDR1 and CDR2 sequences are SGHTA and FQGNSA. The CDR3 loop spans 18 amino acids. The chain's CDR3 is CASSFVPSGGSDTDTQYF. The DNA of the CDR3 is TGTGCCAGCAGCTTCGTCCCTAGCGGGGGGTCCGACACAGATACGCAGTATTTT.

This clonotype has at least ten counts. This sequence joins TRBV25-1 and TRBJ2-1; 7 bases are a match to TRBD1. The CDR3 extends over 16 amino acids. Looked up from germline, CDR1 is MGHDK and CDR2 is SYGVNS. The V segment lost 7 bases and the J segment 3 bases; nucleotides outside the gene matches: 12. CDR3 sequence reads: CASNSRDSYYYNEQFF. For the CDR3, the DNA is TGTGCCAGCAACTCTCGGGACAGTTATTACTACAATGAGCAGTTCTTC.